These 3 T cell receptor beta chains were sequenced from one sample in a study of blood T cell repertoires in COVID-19. TCRdb keeps only in-frame clones here, not all; method: immunoSEQ multiplex PCR. Here the sample spans about 200,000 clones, 86% being singletons. Material for sequencing was PBMCs or T cells enriched from blood (not recorded which). The receptors derive from a man in his forties with acute COVID-19.

V gene TRBV28 combines with J gene TRBJ1-2; possible D gene TRBD1, 5 bases. The CDR3 runs 13 residues. Germline V CDR1 and CDR2: MDHEN, SYDVKM. The V gene lost 7 bases and the J gene lost 4 bases, with 13 bases spanning the gap. This CDR3 reads CASNSPGLYGYTF. As DNA, the CDR3 is TGTGCCAGCAACAGTCCAGGGCTCTATGGCTACACCTTC.

The chain employs TRBV25-1 and TRBJ2-1; 10 bases match TRBD2. The length of the CDR3 is 14 residues. Looked up from germline, CDR1 is MGHDK and CDR2 is SYGVNS. The ends lost 6 bases at V and 6 bases at J; junction bases unmatched: 5. The CDR3 loop is CASRPLAGINEQFF. The CDR3 DNA reads TGTGCCAGCAGGCCACTAGCGGGGATCAATGAGCAGTTCTTC. Full variable domain (remainder filled in from reference TRBV25-1 and TRBJ2-1): EADIYQTPRYLVIGTGKKITLECSQTMGHDKMYWYQQDPGMELHLIHYSYGVNSTEKGDLSSESTVSRIRTEHFPLTLESARPSHTSQYLCASRPLAGINEQFFGPGTRLTVL.

This clone was recorded once. This rearrangement joins TRBV6-4 to TRBJ2-3, with 10 bases fitting TRBD2. This CDR3 contains 16 residues. After removal of 4 bases from V and 0 bases from J, the junction contained 4 bases not matched to a gene. From germline, CDR1 is MRHNA and CDR2 SNTAGT. The CDR3 spells CASSATTSGSTDTQYF. The DNA for the CDR3 is TGTGCCAGCAGTGCCACGACTAGCGGGAGCACAGATACGCAGTATTTT.